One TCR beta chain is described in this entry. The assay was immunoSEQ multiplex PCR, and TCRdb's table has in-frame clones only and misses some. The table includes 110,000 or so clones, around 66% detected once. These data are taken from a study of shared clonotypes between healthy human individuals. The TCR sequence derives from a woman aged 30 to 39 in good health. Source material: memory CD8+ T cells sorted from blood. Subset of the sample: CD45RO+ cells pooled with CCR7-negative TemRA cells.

The CDR3 DNA follows: TGTGCCAGCAGCCAAGAAGTACACAGCGGGGACAAAGAGACCCAGTACTTC. It specifies CASSQEVHSGDKETQYF. The chain carries TRBV4-2 and TRBJ2-5; maybe TRBD2 (7 bases). This CDR3 is 17 amino acids long. Trimming pared 0 bases from V and 3 bases from J, leaving 17 bases between. CDR1 and CDR2 (germline): LGHNA, YNFKEQ.